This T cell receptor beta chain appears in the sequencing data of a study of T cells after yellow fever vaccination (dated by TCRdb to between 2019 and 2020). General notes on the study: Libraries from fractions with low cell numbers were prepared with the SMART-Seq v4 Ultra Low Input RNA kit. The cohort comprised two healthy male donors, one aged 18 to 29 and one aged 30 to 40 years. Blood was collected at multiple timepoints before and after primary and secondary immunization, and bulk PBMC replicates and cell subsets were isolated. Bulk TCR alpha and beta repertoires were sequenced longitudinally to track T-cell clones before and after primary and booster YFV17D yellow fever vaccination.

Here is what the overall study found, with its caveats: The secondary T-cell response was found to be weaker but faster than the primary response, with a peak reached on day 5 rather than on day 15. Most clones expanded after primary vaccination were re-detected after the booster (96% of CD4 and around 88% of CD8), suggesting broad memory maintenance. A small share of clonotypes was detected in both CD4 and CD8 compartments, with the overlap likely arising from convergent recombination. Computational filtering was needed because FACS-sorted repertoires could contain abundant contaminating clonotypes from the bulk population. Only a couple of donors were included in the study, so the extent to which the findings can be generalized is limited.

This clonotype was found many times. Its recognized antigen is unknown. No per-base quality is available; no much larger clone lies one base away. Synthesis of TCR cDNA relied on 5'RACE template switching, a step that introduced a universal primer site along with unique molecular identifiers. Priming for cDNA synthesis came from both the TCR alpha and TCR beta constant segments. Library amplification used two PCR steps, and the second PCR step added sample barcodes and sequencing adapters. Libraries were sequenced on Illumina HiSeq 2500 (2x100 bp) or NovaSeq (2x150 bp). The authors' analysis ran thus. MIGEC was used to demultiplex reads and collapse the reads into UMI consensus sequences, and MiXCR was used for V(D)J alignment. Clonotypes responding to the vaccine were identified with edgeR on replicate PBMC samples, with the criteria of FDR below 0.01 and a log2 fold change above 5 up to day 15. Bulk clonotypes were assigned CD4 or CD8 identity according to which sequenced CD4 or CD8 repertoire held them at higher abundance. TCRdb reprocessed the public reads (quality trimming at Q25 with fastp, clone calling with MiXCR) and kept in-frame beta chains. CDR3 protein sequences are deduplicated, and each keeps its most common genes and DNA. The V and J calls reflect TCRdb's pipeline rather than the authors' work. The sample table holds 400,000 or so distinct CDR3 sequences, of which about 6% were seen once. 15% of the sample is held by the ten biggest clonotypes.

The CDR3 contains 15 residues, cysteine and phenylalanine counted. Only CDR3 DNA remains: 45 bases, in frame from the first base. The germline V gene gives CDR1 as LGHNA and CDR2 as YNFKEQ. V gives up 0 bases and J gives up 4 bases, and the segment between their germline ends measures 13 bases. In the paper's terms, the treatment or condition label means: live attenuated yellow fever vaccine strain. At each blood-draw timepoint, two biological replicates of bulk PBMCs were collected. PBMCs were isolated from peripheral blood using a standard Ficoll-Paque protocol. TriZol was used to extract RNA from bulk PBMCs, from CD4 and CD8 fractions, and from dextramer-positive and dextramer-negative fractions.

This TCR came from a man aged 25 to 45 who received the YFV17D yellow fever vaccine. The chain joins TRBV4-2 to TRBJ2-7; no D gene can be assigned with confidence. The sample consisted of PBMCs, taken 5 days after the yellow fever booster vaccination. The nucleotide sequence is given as TGTGCCAGCAGCCAAGATTTTGTATCTGAATACGAGCAGTACTTC. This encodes CASSQDFVSEYEQYF.